These 19 T cell receptor beta chains originate from one sample sequenced in a study of T cells in Graves' hyperthyroidism and ophthalmopathy. Researchers took RNA transcripts and amplified the TCR beta CDR3 regions from them. Researchers ran a first-round RT-PCR on the TCR CDR3 using the HTBI primer set. Via MiXCR, TCRdb re-called the multiplex PCR reads, giving one row per CDR3 protein. The sample includes roughly 300,000 distinct CDR3 sequences, about 20% of them seen just once. The specimen was blood. The receptors originated from a woman in her fifties or sixties with Graves' hyperthyroidism.

The chain links TRBV6-2 or TRBV6-3 to TRBJ1-5; TRBD1 matches at 8 bases. Germline assignment: CDR1 MNHEY and CDR2 SVGEGT. The V gene end was trimmed by 8 bases and the J gene end by 4 bases; junction bases not matched to a gene: 4. There are 13 residues in the CDR3. The CDR3 DNA reads TGTGCCAGCGGGTGGACAGGGAATCAGCCCCAGCATTTT. Protein: CASGWTGNQPQHF.

This clonotype occurred many times. The chain has TRBV28 and TRBJ2-3; the D call may be TRBD1 or TRBD2 (5 bases each). This CDR3 spans 13 amino acids. V lost 5 bases to trimming and J lost 4 bases, with 10 bases between them. Germline CDR1 is MDHEN and CDR2 is SYDVKM. The CDR3 sequence is CASSLGAPDTQYF. The CDR3 DNA is TGTGCCAGCAGTCTCGGGGCACCAGATACGCAGTATTTT.

The chain links TRBV18 to TRBJ2-5, with D uncertain. Trimming removed 2 bases at V and 5 bases at J, with 12 bases between. This CDR3 has 14 residues. Per the germline V gene, CDR1 is KGHSH and CDR2 is LQKENI. The DNA of the CDR3 is TGTGCCAGCTCACCAGCCAGACTGCAGGAGACCCAGTACTTC. The encoded protein is CASSPARLQETQYF.

The rearrangement joins TRBV20-1 to TRBJ2-3; D unresolved. The V gene lost 6 bases and the J gene lost 0 bases, with 10 bases spanning the gap. The CDR3 consists of 13 residues. CDR1 and CDR2 (germline): DFQATT, SNEGSKA (reference sequence). This chain's CDR3 is CSANHFSTDTQYF. For the CDR3, the DNA is TGCAGTGCAAATCACTTTAGCACAGATACGCAGTATTTT.

The chain links TRBV7-9 to TRBJ1-4, with 7 bases that match TRBD1. The J segment lost 6 bases and the V segment lost 4 bases, leaving 5 bases of the junction unmatched. CDR1 and CDR2 (germline): SEHNR, FQNEAQ (reference sequence). CDR3 size: 14 residues. CDR3 DNA sequence: TGTGCCAGCAGCTATGGGACAGCCGATGAAAAACTGTTTTTT. The encoded protein is CASSYGTADEKLFF.

The rearrangement links TRBV5-5 to TRBJ2-3; D might be TRBD1 (5 bases). The germline V and J ends were trimmed by 2 bases and 2 bases, with 12 bases remaining between them. The CDR3 has 15 residues. Looked up from germline, CDR1 is SGHKS and CDR2 is YYEKEE (reference sequence). The CDR3 loop is CASSFWGHTTDTQYF. Here the CDR3 DNA reads TGTGCCAGCAGCTTCTGGGGCCATACCACAGATACGCAGTATTTT.

The chain recombines TRBV3-1 with TRBJ2-2, with a tentative D call TRBD2 (6 bases). V gave up 9 bases and J gave up 7 bases, with 12 bases separating them. The CDR3 loop spans 12 amino acids. Germline CDR1 is LGHDT and CDR2 is YNNKEL (reference sequence). Here the CDR3 DNA reads TGTGCCAGTCGGACTACCTTCGGGGAGCTGTTTTTT. It is translated as CASRTTFGELFF.

Remarks on this clonotype: A much larger clone differs by one base, so this may be a read error. This chain connects TRBV18 to TRBJ2-5; 7 bases are shared with TRBD2. J was trimmed by 9 bases and V by 2 bases; bases with no gene match: 3. Germline CDR1 and CDR2: KGHSH and LQKENI. The CDR3 runs 12 residues. The DNA of the CDR3 is TGTGCCAGCTCACCAAACCGGGAGGCCCAGTACTTC. Protein: CASSPNREAQYF.

This clonotype has at least ten counts. The rearrangement links TRBV5-1 to TRBJ2-1; maybe TRBD1 (6 bases). The CDR3 is 14 amino acids. Trimming shortened V by 1 base and J by 4 bases, and 9 bases separated the two germline ends. Germline V lookup: CDR1 SGHRS, CDR2 YFSETQ. CDR3 coding DNA: TGCGCCAGCAGCTTGTTTCAGGGGTACAATGAGCAGTTCTTC. This translates into CASSLFQGYNEQFF.

This clonotype was picked up a small number of times. The chain uses TRBV24-1 and TRBJ1-1, with D uncertain. Trimming stripped 4 bases from V and 5 bases from J, with 10 bases between. CDR1 KGHDR and CDR2 SFDVKD come from the germline V gene. The CDR3 is made up of 13 amino acids. The CDR3 DNA reads TGTGCCACCAGTGAACCGACGTGGACTGAAGCTTTCTTT. Amino acid sequence: CATSEPTWTEAFF.

This clonotype was counted only a few times. This sequence joins TRBV9 and TRBJ2-5; D is ambiguous. Germline V lookup: CDR1 SGDLS, CDR2 YYNGEE. The V gene lost 4 bases and the J gene lost 5 bases, with 12 bases spanning the gap. The CDR3 sequence is 13 residues long. The CDR3 nucleotides are TGTGCCAGCAGCTCAACACAAGGGGAGACCCAGTACTTC. Protein sequence: CASSSTQGETQYF.

This chain joins TRBV6-1 and TRBJ1-2, with D tentatively TRBD1 (5 bases). This CDR3 region has 14 residues. Germline CDR1 and CDR2: MNHNS and SASEGT. V gave up 9 bases and J gave up 1 base, with 15 bases separating them. CDR3 nucleotides: TGTGCCAGTTCCCGGGAGAGGGGTAACTATGGCTACACCTTC. Its translation is CASSRERGNYGYTF.

This clonotype was detected many times. CDR3 nucleotide sequence: TGTGCCAGCAGTTTTGGGCAGGGCAACTATGGCTACACCTTC. It codes for CASSFGQGNYGYTF. V and J are TRBV12-3 or TRBV12-4 and TRBJ1-2; D might be TRBD1 (5 bases). Trimming cost V 3 bases and J 2 bases, with 10 bases left between them. The CDR3 contains 14 residues.

Concerning this clonotype itself: At one end, the junction sequence differs from germline, possibly due to a read error. The chain employs TRBV7-8 and TRBJ2-1; 9 positions match TRBD1. The CDR3 totals 17 residues. Germline CDR1 SGHVS, CDR2 FQNEAQ. This CDR3 is CASSQTRTGTGHNEQSF. The CDR3, as DNA: TGTGCCAGCAGCCAGACCAGGACCGGGACAGGGCACAATGAGCAGTCCTTC.

This clonotype was recorded at least ten times. The rearrangement links TRBV20-1 to TRBJ2-3, with D unresolved. V was cut by 3 bases and J by 5 bases, with 12 bases left in between. The CDR3 covers 13 residues. Germline V lookup: CDR1 DFQATT, CDR2 SNEGSKA (reference sequence). The CDR3: CSAREGPGDTQYF. The CDR3 DNA follows: TGCAGTGCTAGGGAAGGGCCAGGAGATACGCAGTATTTT.

This clonotype has a handful of counts. J is TRBJ1-5 and V is TRBV7-9; 7 bases line up with TRBD1. Looked up from germline, CDR1 is SEHNR and CDR2 is FQNEAQ (reference sequence). V shed 5 bases, J shed 5 bases, and the junction held 3 bases outside the gene matches. There are 13 residues in the CDR3. CDR3 protein: CASSRQGDQPQHF. CDR3 bases: TGTGCCAGCAGCCGACAGGGAGATCAGCCCCAGCATTTT.

This clonotype was counted many times. The chain joins TRBV5-1 to TRBJ1-1; D gene unclear. CDR3 length equals 15 residues. V lost 1 base and J lost 0, with 10 bases in between. Germline lookup yields CDR1 SGHRS and CDR2 YFSETQ. For the CDR3, the DNA is TGCGCCAGCAGCTTGTCGTACACCATGAACACTGAAGCTTTCTTT. Encoded protein: CASSLSYTMNTEAFF.

Many counts were recorded for this clonotype. The rearrangement joins TRBV12-3 or TRBV12-4 to TRBJ2-7; D remains ambiguous. CDR3 length: 13 amino acids. Deletions cut 1 base from V and 2 bases from J, with 6 bases between. CDR3 bases: TGTGCCAGCAGTTTAGGCGGCACCTACGAGCAGTACGTC. This codes for CASSLGGTYEQYV.

The table lists this clonotype with a few counts. The genes are TRBV6-1 and TRBJ1-2; D unresolved. This CDR3 is 13 amino acids long. Germline V CDR1 and CDR2: MNHNS, SASEGT. Trimming stripped 6 bases from V and 8 bases from J, with 16 bases between. The CDR3, as DNA: TGTGCCAGCAGCCGCGGCCCCGGCTACGGCTACACCTTC. As protein: CASSRGPGYGYTF.